These T cell receptor beta chains were read from a single sample in a study of T cell repertoires in cytomegalovirus infection. TCRdb re-called the reads through MiXCR, storing one row per CDR3 protein. The table includes almost 500,000 distinct CDR3 sequences, approximately 10% detected once. The specimen sequenced was PBMCs. The receptor set was obtained from a human donor in good health (CMV status not recorded). Some clones in this sample may be carry-over from other donors' samples. The CDR3 runs from the conserved cysteine through the conserved F or W. The D gene is left open where the match is weak. The listing skips clone size in some rows; elsewhere it reads once, few, many or a size class.

>TRBJ1-2|.|TRBV7-2|many
CASSLRMQGGYTF
TGTGCCAGCAGCTTAAGGATGCAAGGGGGCTACACCTTC
>TRBJ1-4|.|TRBV2|few
CASTQRQKEKLFF
TGTGCCAGCACCCAACGACAAAAGGAAAAACTGTTTTTT
>TRBJ1-1|.|TRBV4-1|many
CASSQQNLIGVEVAFF
TGCGCCAGCAGCCAACAAAATTTGATAGGGGTGGAAGTAGCTTTCTTT
>TRBJ2-5|.|TRBV20-1|many
CSARDPSTGTQYF
TGCAGTGCTAGAGATCCTAGCACAGGGACCCAGTACTTC
>TRBJ2-7|TRBD1|TRBV7-2|many
CASSARQGGGYEQYF
TGTGCCAGCAGCGCCCGACAGGGGGGAGGCTACGAGCAGTACTTC
>TRBJ1-1|.|TRBV28|many
CASIPGLNTEAFF
TGTGCCAGCATTCCGGGCCTGAACACTGAAGCTTTCTTT
>TRBJ2-1|TRBD2|TRBV28|few
CASSSLADFYNEQFF
TGTGCCAGCAGTTCTCTAGCGGACTTCTACAATGAGCAGTTCTTC
>TRBJ2-3|.|TRBV30|few
CAWSVGAVSTDTQYF
TGTGCCTGGAGTGTAGGGGCAGTTAGCACAGATACGCAGTATTTT
>TRBJ2-7|TRBD2|TRBV19|many
CASSIGLAGDQQYF
TGTGCCAGTAGTATAGGACTAGCGGGAGACCAGCAGTACTTC
>TRBJ1-5|.|TRBV23-1|few
CASSLAYRNQPQHF
TGCGCCAGCAGTCTGGCCTATCGCAATCAGCCCCAGCATTTT
>TRBJ2-5|TRBD2|TRBV14|many
CASSPSRRAGTSGSVETQYF
TGTGCCAGCAGCCCATCGAGACGGGCAGGGACTAGCGGGAGTGTGGAGACCCAGTACTTC
>TRBJ2-7|.|TRBV7-2|many
CASSGNTGFQFAYEQYF
TGTGCCAGCAGCGGTAACACAGGGTTTCAATTTGCCTACGAGCAGTACTTC
>TRBJ1-2|TRBD1|TRBV7-3|few
CASSLLGTGGTDYGYTF
TGTGCCAGCAGCTTGCTTGGGACAGGTGGGACGGACTATGGCTACACCTTC
>TRBJ1-4|TRBD1|TRBV9|.
CASSPQTGLPLDEKLFF
TGTGCCAGCAGCCCCCAGACAGGGTTACCCCTCGATGAAAAACTGTTTTTT
>TRBJ2-3|TRBD1|TRBV14|many
CASSPQTGARTDTQYF
TGTGCCAGCAGCCCACAGACAGGGGCTCGCACAGATACGCAGTATTTT
>TRBJ1-5|.|TRBV6-5|many
CASSRRQDQPQHF
TGTGCCAGCAGTCGTCGACAGGACCAGCCCCAGCATTTT
>TRBJ2-1|TRBD2|TRBV6-4|few
CASSDSGGRAYNEQFF
TGTGCCAGCAGTGACTCGGGCGGGAGGGCATACAATGAGCAGTTCTTC
>TRBJ2-3|.|TRBV6-1|many
CAGREQDKTDTQYF
TGTGCCGGCCGGGAACAGGATAAAACAGATACGCAGTATTTT
>TRBJ2-1|.|TRBV28|many
CASRGVRVNPSSSYNEQFF
TGTGCCAGCAGGGGCGTCAGGGTTAACCCTTCGAGCTCCTACAATGAGCAGTTCTTC
>TRBJ2-3|TRBD2|TRBV27|.
CASSLRLAGHTDTQYF
TGTGCCAGCAGTCTAAGACTAGCGGGCCACACAGATACGCAGTATTTT
>TRBJ1-2|TRBD1|TRBV7-2|many
CASSLAQGALGNGYTF
TGTGCCAGCAGCTTAGCCCAGGGGGCGCTGGGAAATGGCTACACCTTC
>TRBJ2-1|.|TRBV5-4|few
CATTTGRNEQFF
TGTGCCACCACAACTGGTAGGAATGAGCAGTTCTTC
>TRBJ2-7|.|TRBV27|.
CASSLSSLPYEQYF
TGTGCCAGCAGTTTATCGAGCCTCCCCTACGAGCAGTACTTC
>TRBJ2-7|TRBD2|TRBV7-9|many
CASSLVGPSGRVYEQYF
TGTGCCAGCAGCTTAGTGGGGCCTAGCGGGAGGGTTTACGAGCAGTACTTC
>TRBJ2-6|.|TRBV7-3|many
CASSLASRGVSGANVLTF
TGTGCCAGCAGCTTAGCAAGCAGGGGCGTCTCTGGGGCCAACGTCCTGACTTTC
>TRBJ2-5|TRBD1|TRBV19|many
CASSIGLQGIRETQYF
TGTGCCAGTAGTATAGGTTTACAGGGGATTCGGGAGACCCAGTACTTC
>TRBJ2-7|TRBD2|TRBV5-1|few
CASSAGLAGTPYEQYF
TGCGCCAGCAGCGCGGGACTAGCGGGGACTCCCTACGAGCAGTACTTC
>TRBJ2-7|.|TRBV7-8|many
CASSLGGGGSSYEQYF
TGTGCCAGCAGCTTAGGAGGTGGGGGAAGCTCCTACGAGCAGTACTTC
>TRBJ1-6|.|TRBV12-3/TRBV12-4|many
CASSFGGYSSPLHF
TGTGCCAGCAGTTTCGGGGGTTACAGTTCACCCCTCCACTTT
>TRBJ2-1|TRBD2|TRBV20-1|many
CSARDGGLAALSYNEQFF
TGCAGTGCTAGAGATGGAGGACTAGCGGCCCTTTCCTACAATGAGCAGTTCTTC
>TRBJ1-1|.|TRBV20-1|.
CSAPGSSDTEAFF
TGCAGTGCCCCGGGGAGTTCAGACACTGAAGCTTTCTTT
>TRBJ1-1|.|TRBV10-2|many
CASSPNRETEAFF
TGCGCCAGCAGTCCTAACAGGGAGACTGAAGCTTTCTTT
>TRBJ2-7|.|TRBV12-5|.
CASGLRLEYEQYF
TGTGCTAGTGGTTTGCGGCTAGAGTACGAGCAGTACTTC
>TRBJ2-1|.|TRBV20-1|.
CSASDGQYNEQFF
TGCAGTGCTAGTGACGGACAGTACAATGAGCAGTTCTTC
>TRBJ2-7|.|TRBV7-9|many
CASSLDWFGGRASYEQYF
TGTGCCAGCAGCTTAGATTGGTTCGGGGGTCGAGCCTCCTACGAGCAGTACTTC
>TRBJ2-7|TRBD2|TRBV7-9|many
CASSSTSGRQYEQYF
TGTGCCAGCAGCTCTACTAGCGGGAGACAGTACGAGCAGTACTTC
>TRBJ2-3|.|TRBV20-1|.
CSARGEGSTRDTQYF
TGCAGTGCTAGAGGGGAAGGAAGCACGAGAGATACGCAGTATTTT
>TRBJ2-3|TRBD2|TRBV7-3|few
CASSSHPSGIGTDTQYF
TGTGCCAGCAGCTCACATCCTAGCGGGATCGGGACAGATACGCAGTATTTT
>TRBJ1-2|.|TRBV7-2|many
CASRPPGESYGYTF
TGTGCCAGCAGACCTCCCGGGGAATCGTATGGCTACACCTTC
>TRBJ1-1|.|TRBV5-1|few
CASSLGQNLMNTEAFF
TGCGCCAGCAGCTTGGGACAGAATCTCATGAACACTGAAGCTTTCTTT
>TRBJ1-1|.|TRBV12-3/TRBV12-4|many
CASSSPSVPFF
TGTGCCAGCAGCTCACCCTCCGTACCTTTCTTT
>TRBJ2-5|.|TRBV24-1|.
CATRGAVQETQYF
TGTGCCACCAGGGGAGCGGTACAAGAGACCCAGTACTTC
>TRBJ2-7|.|TRBV3-1|.
CASSQAETGVYEQYF
TGTGCCAGCAGCCAAGCCGAGACAGGAGTCTACGAGCAGTACTTC
>TRBJ2-3|TRBD1|TRBV6-5|many
CASRTGQVSLRSTDTQYF
TGTGCCAGCAGAACGGGACAGGTCAGCCTAAGAAGCACAGATACGCAGTATTTT
>TRBJ2-7|.|TRBV4-2|many
CASSQESGENAYEQYF
TGTGCCAGCAGCCAAGAATCGGGAGAGAACGCCTACGAGCAGTACTTC
>TRBJ2-7|.|TRBV6-5|many
CASSYSIPSTGYEQYF
TGTGCCAGCAGTTACTCGATCCCTTCGACAGGCTACGAGCAGTACTTC
>TRBJ2-2|.|TRBV6-5|.
CASSDMGLTNTGELFF
TGTGCCAGCAGTGACATGGGACTTACGAACACCGGGGAGCTGTTTTTT
>TRBJ1-1|.|TRBV11-1|many
CASSLGQIRNTEAFF
TGTGCCAGCAGCCTGGGACAAATAAGGAACACTGAAGCTTTCTTT
>TRBJ2-4|TRBD1|TRBV6-2/TRBV6-3|many
CASRGTELAKNIQYF
TGTGCCAGCAGGGGGACAGAGCTAGCCAAAAACATTCAGTACTTC
>TRBJ2-2|TRBD1|TRBV2|many
CASIPDRANTGELFF
TGTGCCAGCATTCCGGACAGGGCTAACACCGGGGAGCTGTTTTTT
>TRBJ2-7|.|TRBV11-2|few
CASSLVQGTYEQYF
TGTGCCAGCAGCTTAGTGCAGGGGACCTACGAGCAGTACTTC
>TRBJ2-5|.|TRBV7-9|.
CASSFTGARETQYF
TGTGCCAGCAGCTTTACGGGAGCAAGAGAGACCCAGTACTTC